One and the same sample provided the 17 T cell receptor beta chains below, sequenced in a study of post-analysis software for immune sequencing data. TCR beta cDNA libraries included unique molecular identifiers. TCRdb reanalysed the PCR reads using MiXCR and keeps one entry per CDR3 protein. This sample has some 890,000 distinct CDR3 sequences, with approximately 50% found just once. Study conclusions and caveats: Patients had higher frequencies than controls of four to six TRBV segments, including TRBV5-6, TRBV5-1 and TRBV20-1.

These TCRs' antigens remain unknown. Sequences were obtained from blood. The source is a girl between 5 and 17 years old with multiple sclerosis.

This clonotype was picked up a small number of times. This sequence joins TRBV19 and TRBJ2-1, with D uncertain. Germline V CDR1 and CDR2: LNHDA, SQIVND (reference sequence). V lost 3 bases and J 9 bases, leaving 9 bases between the germline ends. The length of the CDR3 is 12 residues. CDR3 nucleotide sequence: TGTGCCAGTAGTATCTCCTACGGTGAGCAGTTCTTC. Its translation: CASSISYGEQFF.

J is TRBJ2-4 and V is TRBV4-1; D is unclear. V gave up 2 bases and J gave up 0 bases, with 5 bases separating them. The CDR3 is made up of 14 amino acids. Germline lookup yields CDR1 MGHRA and CDR2 YSYEKL. DNA of the CDR3: TGCGCCAGCAGCCAACTACTAGCCAAAAACATTCAGTACTTC. Its protein product is CASSQLLAKNIQYF.

As regards this clonotype: A read error may account for a junction end that differs from germline. CDR3 coding DNA: TGTGCCAACAGTTACAGGGAGGTCCTCTACGAGCAGTACTTC. This sequence encodes CANSYREVLYEQYF. The gene calls are TRBV6-5 and TRBJ2-7; D may be TRBD1 or TRBD2 (6 bases each). The CDR3 has 14 amino acids. The germline gives CDR1 MNHEY, CDR2 SVGAGI.

The rearrangement links TRBV7-2 to TRBJ2-5, with D maybe TRBD1 (6 bases). The end of the DNA is better explained by TRBJ2-7, so the J call may be wrong. Per the germline V gene, CDR1 is SGHTA and CDR2 is FQGNSA. The CDR3 runs to 14 residues. The CDR3 nucleotides are TGTGCCAGCAGCTTCGGGTTACAGGGCCGCGAGCAGTACTTC. Protein product: CASSFGLQGREQYF.

This clonotype was observed once. V usage is TRBV29-1 and J usage is TRBJ2-3; TRBD2 agrees at 12 bases. The germline V gene has CDR1 SQVTM and CDR2 ANQGSEA. The CDR3 has 15 residues. V was pared by 3 bases and J by 5 bases, with 6 bases of the junction left unmatched. In nucleotides, the CDR3 is TGCAGCGTTGATTCTAGCGGGAGGGCCAAAGATACGCAGTATTTT. Translating it yields CSVDSSGRAKDTQYF.

The genes are TRBV19 and TRBJ2-7; D is possibly TRBD1 (5 bases). The germline V gene has CDR1 LNHDA and CDR2 SQIVND (reference sequence). The germline V and J ends were trimmed by 3 bases and 3 bases, with 9 bases remaining between them. The CDR3 covers 13 residues. The CDR3 sequence: CASSMGLVYEQYF. The CDR3 coding sequence is TGTGCCAGTAGTATGGGGCTGGTCTACGAGCAGTACTTC.

This clonotype showed up just once. V and J are TRBV29-1 and TRBJ1-1; the D gene is possibly TRBD1 (5 bases). From germline, CDR1 is SQVTM and CDR2 ANQGSEA. Trimming shortened V by 8 bases and J by 3 bases, and 10 bases separated the two germline ends. The CDR3 sequence is 11 residues long. The CDR3 DNA sequence: TGCAGCTCCGAGGGGTACACTGAAGCTTTCTTT. Residues: CSSEGYTEAFF.

With regard to this clonotype: A junction end diverges from the germline sequence, so it may reflect a read error. The V and J genes are TRBV5-1 and TRBJ2-7; maybe TRBD2 (6 bases). From germline, CDR1 is SGHRS and CDR2 YFSETQ. The CDR3 length is 13 residues. The CDR3 DNA is TGCGCCAGCAGAAGGAGGGACTCCTACGAGCGGTACTTC. It is translated as CASRRRDSYERYF. Looking up the rest from reference TRBV5-1 and TRBJ2-7 gives the full variable domain: KAGVTQTPRYLIKTRGQQVTLSCSPISGHRSVSWYQQTPGQGLQFLFEYFSETQRNKGNFPGRFSGRQFSNSRSEMNVSTLELGDSALYLCASRRRDSYERYFGPGTRLTVT.

As DNA, the CDR3 is TGCAGCGCCAACGGGGGGACTACCCCCTACGAGCAGTACTTC. The encoded protein is CSANGGTTPYEQYF. V usage is TRBV29-1 and J usage is TRBJ2-7; TRBD2 matches 7 bases. The CDR3 spans 14 residues. The ends lost 7 bases at V and 2 bases at J; junction bases unmatched: 11. Germline V gene data show CDR1 as SQVTM and CDR2 as ANQGSEA.

This clonotype showed up just a few times. J is TRBJ1-2 and V is TRBV12-3 or TRBV12-4; 8 bases are shared with TRBD1. This CDR3 region has 14 residues. V was pared by 4 bases and J by 5 bases, with 6 bases of the junction left unmatched. This chain's CDR3 is CASSSDRVGYGYTF. The CDR3 bases are TGTGCCAGCAGTTCGGACAGGGTTGGGTATGGCTACACCTTC.

V is TRBV12-3 or TRBV12-4 and J is TRBJ1-4; tentatively, D is TRBD1 (5 bases). V lost 5 bases, J lost 8 bases, and 15 bases lay in between. CDR3 size: 14 residues. The CDR3 is CASSRRQGREKLFF. The CDR3 bases are TGTGCCAGCAGTCGGAGGCAGGGCAGGGAAAAACTGTTTTTT.

Of note for this clonotype: Germline is not matched at one junction end, which may reflect a read error. The chain uses TRBV3-1 and TRBJ1-6, with a possible D match to TRBD1 (5 bases). This CDR3 contains 16 residues. The germline CDR1 and CDR2 sequences are LGHDT and YNNKEL (reference sequence). The CDR3 nucleotides read TGTGCCAACAGCCAAGGCAGGGTGTCCGATAATTCACCCCTCCACTTT. As protein: CANSQGRVSDNSPLHF.

The chain has TRBV20-1 and TRBJ2-7; D perhaps matches TRBD2 (5 bases). V lost 3 bases and J lost 0, with 15 bases in between. CDR3 length: 15 residues. Looked up from germline, CDR1 is DFQATT and CDR2 is SNEGSKA (reference sequence). CDR3 region: CSARDEEGSSYEQYF. In DNA, the CDR3 is TGCAGTGCTAGGGACGAAGAGGGTTCCTCCTACGAGCAGTACTTC.

The chain is built from TRBV9 and TRBJ2-1, with 13 bases aligning to TRBD2. Trimming cost V 0 bases and J 4 bases; bases outside gene matches: 4. This CDR3 has 17 amino acids. CDR1 is SGDLS, CDR2 YYNGEE, per germline. CDR3 protein: CASSVGLAGGHYNEQFF. As DNA, the CDR3 is TGTGCCAGCAGCGTAGGACTAGCGGGGGGCCATTACAATGAGCAGTTCTTC.

The chain carries TRBV5-1 and TRBJ2-3; D unresolved. CDR1 and CDR2 (germline): SGHRS, YFSETQ. The CDR3 contains 15 residues. V was cut by 0 bases and J by 6 bases, with 14 bases left in between. The CDR3 coding sequence is TGCGCCAGCAGCTTGGCCGGATCCCCCCCCGATACGCAGTATTTT. Its protein is CASSLAGSPPDTQYF.

The chain employs TRBV5-1 and TRBJ2-1; D is possibly TRBD1 (6 bases). Gene TRBJ2-7 matches the end of the DNA better, so the J call may be wrong. Germline values: CDR1 SGHRS, CDR2 YFSETQ. The CDR3 has 17 amino acids. For the CDR3, the DNA is TGCGCCAGCAGCTTGGGCCAGGGGAGAAACCCAGTCTACGAGCAGTACTTC. Residues: CASSLGQGRNPVYEQYF.

The chain is built from TRBV7-6 and TRBJ2-5; D gene uncertain. V was shortened by 11 bases and J by 2 bases, with 12 bases between the two germline ends. The CDR3 is 12 amino acids. CDR1 and CDR2 from the germline V gene are SGHVS and FNYEAQ. CDR3 sequence reads: CAGSYNQETQYF. CDR3 DNA: TGTGCCGGTAGTTACAATCAAGAGACCCAGTACTTC.